One sample yielded the 30 T cell receptor beta chains listed below, sequenced in a study of regulatory T cells in long-lasting Graves disease. According to the study, TCR beta libraries were built with iRepertoire HTBI primers and CDR3-region Arm-PCR. TCRdb ran MiXCR on the multiplex PCR reads and lists one entry per CDR3 protein. This table holds over 350,000 distinct CDR3 sequences, around 20% found once. Time point of the sample: persistent/refractory GD, antithyroid drugs over 5 years with positive TRAb. From RNA extracted from PBMCs, the TCR library was made. Sequencing used peripheral blood mononuclear cells (PBMCs), obtained when the disease was refractory, from a patient treated with antithyroid drugs. Receptor source: a female donor with Graves disease.

As concerns this clonotype: A read error may explain this, as a much larger clone is one base away. This rearrangement joins TRBV7-2 to TRBJ1-1; D not certain. The germline gives CDR1 SGHTA, CDR2 FQGNSA. The CDR3 is 15 amino acids. The CDR3 region has the DNA TGTGTCAGCAGCTTAAATTGGGCGGAGAACACTGAAGCTTTCTTT. Its translation is CVSSLNWAENTEAFF.

This clonotype has only a few counts. The chain carries TRBV4-3 and TRBJ2-7, with D uncertain. The CDR3 spans 13 residues. V was cut by 0 bases and J by 3 bases, with 6 bases left in between. Germline CDR1 is LGHNA and CDR2 is YSLEER. In DNA, the CDR3 is TGCGCCAGCAGCCAAGACCACGACTACGAGCAGTACTTC. It codes for CASSQDHDYEQYF.

This chain uses TRBV20-1 with TRBJ2-7; tentative D call: TRBD1 (6 bases). Germline V gene data show CDR1 as DFQATT and CDR2 as SNEGSKA (reference sequence). V lost 1 base and J lost 2, with 9 bases in between. The CDR3 runs to 13 residues. The DNA of the CDR3 is TGCAGTGCTAGAGGAACAGGGACCTACGAGCAGTACTTC. This gives the protein CSARGTGTYEQYF.

This clonotype was observed at least ten times. The chain carries TRBV11-2 and TRBJ2-7, with D maybe TRBD1 (5 bases). The V end lost 1 base, the J end lost 3 bases, and 10 bases lay between the germline ends. CDR1 is SGHAT, CDR2 FQNNGV, per germline. The CDR3 runs 14 residues. The CDR3 DNA is TGTGCCAGCAGCTTAGCCCCGACAGACTACGAGCAGTACTTC. Its protein is CASSLAPTDYEQYF.

V and J are TRBV29-1 and TRBJ2-4; D is possibly TRBD2 (5 bases). CDR1 SQVTM and CDR2 ANQGSEA come from the germline V gene. V was pared by 4 bases and J by 3 bases, with 16 bases between. This CDR3 has 15 residues. CDR3 region: CSVVDLAEDKNIQYF. The DNA of the CDR3 is TGCAGCGTTGTTGACCTTGCGGAGGACAAAAACATTCAGTACTTC.

This chain links TRBV6-5 with TRBJ1-6; TRBD1 agrees at 8 bases. CDR3 length: 15 residues. The V gene end was trimmed by 4 bases and the J gene end by 7 bases; junction bases not matched to a gene: 6. Germline CDR1 and CDR2: MNHEY and SVGAGI. The CDR3 is CASSSGTGGNSPLHF. CDR3 nucleotide sequence: TGTGCCAGCAGTTCTGGGACAGGCGGGAATTCACCCCTCCACTTT.

This clonotype was counted only a few times. J is TRBJ1-3 and V is TRBV4-3; D gene ambiguous. Germline V CDR1 and CDR2: LGHNA, YSLEER. V was clipped by 1 base and J by 3 bases, with 10 bases between them. CDR3 length: 15 residues. The chain's CDR3 is CASSQGEEYGNTIYF. The CDR3 nucleotides are TGCGCCAGCAGCCAAGGGGAGGAGTATGGAAACACCATATATTTT.

The chain has TRBV20-1 and TRBJ2-1, with unresolved D. This CDR3 contains 13 residues. CDR1 is DFQATT and CDR2 is SNEGSKA in the germline V gene (reference sequence). Trimming removed 4 bases at V and 6 bases at J, with 13 bases between. The DNA for the CDR3 is TGCAGTGCTACCGGGCTCCACGCCAATGAGCAGTTCTTC. This encodes CSATGLHANEQFF.

This clonotype was counted a few times. CDR3 in amino acids: CASNRGLGGELFF. CDR3 nucleotides: TGTGCCAGCAACAGGGGGCTTGGCGGGGAGCTGTTTTTT. V is TRBV28 and J is TRBJ2-2; 9 bases fit TRBD1. J gave up 7 bases and V 7 bases, and 4 bases lay outside the gene matches. The V gene's germline CDR1 is MDHEN and CDR2 SYDVKM. This CDR3 has 13 amino acids.

V gene TRBV7-2 combines with J gene TRBJ2-7; 7 positions agree with TRBD2. The trim removed 3 bases at V and 3 bases at J, leaving 8 bases unmatched. CDR1 is SGHTA and CDR2 is FQGNSA in the germline V gene. This CDR3 is built from 15 residues. The CDR3 loop is CASSFGLADRYEQYF. CDR3 nucleotides: TGTGCCAGCAGCTTTGGCCTAGCGGACCGCTACGAGCAGTACTTC.

This clonotype was counted ten times or more. The J gene is TRBJ2-7, the V gene TRBV27; TRBD2 aligns across 14 bases. CDR3 length: 16 residues. Per germline, CDR1 MNHEY and CDR2 SMNVEV (reference sequence). Trimming removed 5 bases from V and 5 bases from J; junction bases left unmatched: 8. The CDR3 here is CASSRGTSGSSNEQYF. For the CDR3, the DNA is TGTGCCAGCAGTCGCGGGACTAGCGGGAGTAGCAACGAGCAGTACTTC.

In this sample, this clonotype turned up many times. The chain employs TRBV28 and TRBJ1-2; tentative D call: TRBD1 (6 bases). The CDR3 consists of 14 residues. The germline V gene has CDR1 MDHEN and CDR2 SYDVKM. V was shortened by 10 bases and J by 4 bases, with 19 bases between the two germline ends. The CDR3 DNA follows: TGTGCCACCAAGATTTCCGGACAGATCTATGGCTACACCTTC. This codes for CATKISGQIYGYTF.

This clonotype was seen at least ten times. The chain has TRBV12-3 or TRBV12-4 and TRBJ1-1; D call uncertain. CDR3 length: 14 residues. Trimming pared 6 bases from V and 4 bases from J, leaving 15 bases between. In nucleotides, the CDR3 is TGTGCCAGCAGACTCTCTGGGAGAGGCACTGAAGCTTTCTTT. This sequence encodes CASRLSGRGTEAFF.

This clonotype was seen many times. The chain employs TRBV7-9 and TRBJ1-2; D might be TRBD1 (6 bases). Germline V CDR1 and CDR2: SEHNR, FQNEAQ (reference sequence). The CDR3 totals 15 residues. V lost 5 bases to trimming and J lost 3 bases, with 16 bases between them. This CDR3 reads CASSGQTGNYYGYTF. Written as DNA, the CDR3 is TGTGCCAGCAGCGGTCAAACAGGGAACTACTATGGCTACACCTTC.

This clonotype was seen once. V is TRBV27 and J is TRBJ2-7; 13 bases line up with TRBD2. In germline, CDR1 is MNHEY, CDR2 SMNVEV (reference sequence). The V gene end was trimmed by 8 bases and the J gene end by 3 bases; junction bases not matched to a gene: 7. This CDR3 is 15 amino acids long. CDR3 sequence reads: CASQLAGGLIYEQYF. The CDR3 DNA sequence: TGTGCCAGCCAACTAGCGGGAGGGCTCATCTACGAGCAGTACTTC.

This clonotype has a handful of counts. This sequence joins TRBV19 and TRBJ2-2; D is uncertain. The length of the CDR3 is 14 residues. Germline CDR1 and CDR2: LNHDA and SQIVND (reference sequence). The V end lost 7 bases, the J end lost 1 base, and 10 bases lay between the germline ends. CDR3 nucleotides: TGTGCCAGTACCACCTTAGGGAACACCGGGGAGCTGTTTTTT. Encoded protein: CASTTLGNTGELFF.

The chain carries TRBV12-3 or TRBV12-4 and TRBJ1-3; 7 positions match TRBD1. This CDR3 is built from 16 residues. J was trimmed by 2 bases and V by 5 bases; bases with no gene match: 9. CDR3 region: CASSTQGGVTGNTIYF. CDR3 bases: TGTGCCAGCAGTACCCAGGGGGGTGTAACTGGAAACACCATATATTTT.

This clonotype has at least ten counts. The chain employs TRBV19 and TRBJ1-1, with D maybe TRBD1 (5 bases). CDR1 is LNHDA and CDR2 is SQIVND in the germline V gene (reference sequence). Trimming took 6 bases from V and 4 from J, leaving 15 bases between them. The CDR3 is 14 residues long. The CDR3 region has the DNA TGTGCCAGTAGCCCCAGGGAAGGAGTCACTGAAGCTTTCTTT. It is translated as CASSPREGVTEAFF.

In this sample, this clonotype turned up a few times. This chain joins TRBV6-2 or TRBV6-3 and TRBJ1-6; D possibly corresponds to TRBD1 (5 bases). Germline lookup yields CDR1 MNHEY and CDR2 SVGEGT. The CDR3 consists of 15 residues. Trimming took 2 bases from V and 5 from J, leaving 10 bases between them. The CDR3 nucleotides read TGTGCCAGCAGTTACAGTAGGGACGATAATTCACCCCTCCACTTT. Its protein is CASSYSRDDNSPLHF.

In this sample, this clonotype turned up a few times. The chain has TRBV28 and TRBJ2-5; no reliable D call. Per the germline V gene, CDR1 is MDHEN and CDR2 is SYDVKM. V gave up 7 bases and J gave up 3 bases, with 6 bases separating them. CDR3 length: 11 amino acids. This chain's CDR3 is CASIAEETQYF. CDR3 nucleotides: TGTGCCAGCATAGCAGAAGAGACCCAGTACTTC.

Ten or more counts support this clonotype. This chain joins TRBV7-9 and TRBJ1-4, with TRBD1 matching 8 bases. The CDR3 has 16 residues. With V trimmed by 5 bases and J by 0 bases, 5 bases remained unmatched. The V gene's germline CDR1 is SEHNR and CDR2 FQNEAQ (reference sequence). The CDR3 is CASSPGQGATNEKLFF. DNA for the CDR3: TGTGCCAGCAGCCCCGGACAGGGAGCAACTAATGAAAAACTGTTTTTT.

As concerns this clonotype: A much larger clone differs from this one at a single base, so this may be a read error. This chain connects TRBV6-1 to TRBJ2-7; TRBD2 agrees at 13 bases. The CDR3 is 15 residues long. Germline values: CDR1 MNHNS, CDR2 SASEGT. For the CDR3, the DNA is TGTGCCAGCAGACGGGGACTAGCGGGAAGGCTCGAGCAGCACTTC. This encodes CASRRGLAGRLEQHF.

V is TRBV20-1 and J is TRBJ2-2, with 11 bases that match TRBD1. The germline V gene encodes CDR1 DFQATT and CDR2 SNEGSKA (reference sequence). Unmatched junction bases numbered 11, after V lost 2 bases and J lost 0 bases. CDR3 size: 19 residues. CDR3 in DNA: TGCAGTGCTAGACTCACTCCGGGACAGGGGGTATCGAACACCGGGGAGCTGTTTTTT. This sequence encodes CSARLTPGQGVSNTGELFF.

Of note for this clonotype: A single base separates this from a much larger clone, so it may be a read error. The chain couples TRBV20-1 to TRBJ2-5; D perhaps matches TRBD2 (6 bases). Germline V gives CDR1 DFQATT, CDR2 SNEGSKA (reference sequence). V shed 5 bases and J shed 0 bases, with 16 bases lying between them. The CDR3 has 15 amino acids. In DNA, the CDR3 is TGCAGTGCTTGGTCCCCATGGGGGGACCAAGAGACCCAGTACTTC. Translated: CSAWSPWGDQETQYF.

The chain recombines TRBV6-5 with TRBJ1-4, with D tentatively TRBD1 (5 bases). V was cut by 2 bases and J by 4 bases, with 11 bases left in between. CDR1 and CDR2 (germline): MNHEY, SVGAGI. CDR3 length: 15 amino acids. CDR3 nucleotides: TGTGCCAGCAGTTACCCGGGGGGGGGTAATGAAAAACTGTTTTTT. Protein sequence: CASSYPGGGNEKLFF.

The rearrangement uses TRBV6-2 or TRBV6-3 and TRBJ2-2; unclear D gene. The germline gives CDR1 MNHEY, CDR2 SVGEGT. Trimming took 2 bases from V and 4 from J, leaving 8 bases between them. The CDR3 spans 14 residues. In DNA form, the CDR3 reads TGTGCCAGCAGTTACGGATCGGGCACCGGGGAGCTGTTTTTT. As protein: CASSYGSGTGELFF.

The rearrangement uses TRBV9 and TRBJ1-2; D unclear. The ends were cut back, 0 bases at V and 4 bases at J, with 10 bases in the middle. This CDR3 region has 14 residues. In germline, CDR1 is SGDLS, CDR2 YYNGEE. CDR3 region: CASSVDDTSYGYTF. The CDR3 region has the DNA TGTGCCAGCAGCGTAGACGACACCAGCTATGGCTACACCTTC.

The chain links TRBV25-1 to TRBJ2-5; 9 nucleotides agree with TRBD2. After removal of 7 bases from V and 5 bases from J, the junction contained 14 bases not matched to a gene. From germline, CDR1 is MGHDK and CDR2 SYGVNS. The CDR3 runs to 16 residues. The CDR3 DNA reads TGTGCCAGCACCGAACCCGCGGGAGGGCCCCAGGAGACCCAGTACTTC. Encoded protein: CASTEPAGGPQETQYF.

This clonotype was seen only a few times. This chain links TRBV28 with TRBJ2-1, with a tentative D call TRBD2 (5 bases). Trimming shortened V by 5 bases and J by 2 bases, and 16 bases separated the two germline ends. CDR1 is MDHEN, CDR2 SYDVKM, per germline. The CDR3 totals 16 residues. The CDR3 DNA follows: TGTGCCAGCAGTCCTTTCTTACTACTAGCCTACAATGAGCAGTTCTTC. This gives the protein CASSPFLLLAYNEQFF.

At least ten counts were recorded for this clonotype. The chain is built from TRBV28 and TRBJ2-7; 7 bases line up with TRBD2. This CDR3 contains 16 residues. Trimming cost V 2 bases and J 4 bases; bases outside gene matches: 11. Germline lookup yields CDR1 MDHEN and CDR2 SYDVKM. The CDR3 DNA reads TGTGCCAGCAGTTTAGTCGGAGGTCTAGCGGTTTACGAGCAGTACTTC. Translating it yields CASSLVGGLAVYEQYF.